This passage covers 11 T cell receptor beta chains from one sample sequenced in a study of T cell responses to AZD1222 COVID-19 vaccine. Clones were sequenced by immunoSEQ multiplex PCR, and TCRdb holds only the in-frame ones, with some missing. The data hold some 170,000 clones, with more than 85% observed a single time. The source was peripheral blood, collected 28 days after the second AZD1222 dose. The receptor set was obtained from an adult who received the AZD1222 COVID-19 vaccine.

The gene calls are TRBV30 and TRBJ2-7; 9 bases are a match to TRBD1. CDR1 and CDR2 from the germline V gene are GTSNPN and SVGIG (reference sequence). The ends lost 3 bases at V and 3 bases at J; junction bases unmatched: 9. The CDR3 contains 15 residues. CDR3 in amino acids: CAWRGTGRKIYEQYF. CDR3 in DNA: TGTGCCTGGAGGGGGACAGGGAGGAAGATCTACGAGCAGTACTTC.

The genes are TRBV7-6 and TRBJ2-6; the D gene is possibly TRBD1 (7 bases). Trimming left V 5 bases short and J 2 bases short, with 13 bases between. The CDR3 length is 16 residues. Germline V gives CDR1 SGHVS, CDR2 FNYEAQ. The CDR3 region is CASSAGGTAGANVLTF. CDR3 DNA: TGTGCCAGCAGCGCTGGCGGGACAGCTGGGGCCAACGTCCTGACTTTC. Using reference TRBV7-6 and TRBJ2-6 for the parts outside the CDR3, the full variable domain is GAGVSQSPRYKVTKRGQDVALRCDPISGHVSLYWYRQALGQGPEFLTYFNYEAQQDKSGLPNDRFSAERPEGSISTLTIQRTEQRDSAMYRCASSAGGTAGANVLTFGAGSRLTVL.

CDR3 sequence (DNA): TGTGCCAGTACTATCTCCCAGGGGCATCAGCCCCAGCATTTT. Translation: CASTISQGHQPQHF. The genes are TRBV19 and TRBJ1-5, with D possibly matching TRBD1 (6 bases). CDR3 length: 14 residues. Germline CDR1 reads LNHDA; CDR2 reads SQIVND (reference sequence). Deletions cut 7 bases from V and 5 bases from J, with 15 bases between.

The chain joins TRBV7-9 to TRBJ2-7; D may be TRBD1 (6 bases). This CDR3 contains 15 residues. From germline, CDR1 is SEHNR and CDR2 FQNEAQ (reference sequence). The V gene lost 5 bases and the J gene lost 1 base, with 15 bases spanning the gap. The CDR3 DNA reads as TGTGCCAGCAGCACCGGACTCGGACAGTCCTACGAGCAGTACTTC. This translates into CASSTGLGQSYEQYF.

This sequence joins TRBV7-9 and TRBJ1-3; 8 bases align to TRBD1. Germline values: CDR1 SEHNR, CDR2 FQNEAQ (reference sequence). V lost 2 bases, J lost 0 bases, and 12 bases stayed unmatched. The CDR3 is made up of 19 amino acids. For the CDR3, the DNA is TGTGCCAGCAGCTTACCCACAGGACAGGGAACCAGCTCTGGAAACACCATATATTTT. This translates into CASSLPTGQGTSSGNTIYF. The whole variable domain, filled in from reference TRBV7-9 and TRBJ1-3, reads DTGVSQNPRHKITKRGQNVTFRCDPISEHNRLYWYRQTLGQGPEFLTYFQNEAQLEKSRLLSDRFSAERPKGSFSTLEIQRTEQGDSAMYLCASSLPTGQGTSSGNTIYFGEGSWLTVV.

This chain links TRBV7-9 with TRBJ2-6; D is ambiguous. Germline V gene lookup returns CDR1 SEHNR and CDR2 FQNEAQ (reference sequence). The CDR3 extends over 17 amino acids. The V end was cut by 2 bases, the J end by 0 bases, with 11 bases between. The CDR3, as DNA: TGTGCCAGCAGCTTACGGTTTCTTAACTCTGGGGCCAACGTCCTGACTTTC. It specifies CASSLRFLNSGANVLTF.

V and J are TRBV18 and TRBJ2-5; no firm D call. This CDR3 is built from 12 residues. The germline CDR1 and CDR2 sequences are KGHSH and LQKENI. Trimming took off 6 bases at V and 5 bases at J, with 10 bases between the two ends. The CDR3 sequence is CASSYAVETQYF. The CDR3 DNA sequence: TGTGCCAGCTCTTACGCCGTGGAGACCCAGTACTTC. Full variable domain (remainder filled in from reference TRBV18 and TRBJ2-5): NAGVMQNPRHLVRRRGQEARLRCSPMKGHSHVYWYRQLPEEGLKFMVYLQKENIIDESGMPKERFSAEFPKEGPSILRIQQVVRGDSAAYFCASSYAVETQYFGPGTRLLVL.

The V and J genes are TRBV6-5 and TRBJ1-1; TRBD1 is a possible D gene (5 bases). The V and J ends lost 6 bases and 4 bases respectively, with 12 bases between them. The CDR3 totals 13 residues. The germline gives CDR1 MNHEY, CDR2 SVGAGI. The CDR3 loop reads CASRDPGTTEAFF. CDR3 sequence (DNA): TGTGCCAGCAGGGACCCAGGGACCACTGAAGCTTTCTTT.

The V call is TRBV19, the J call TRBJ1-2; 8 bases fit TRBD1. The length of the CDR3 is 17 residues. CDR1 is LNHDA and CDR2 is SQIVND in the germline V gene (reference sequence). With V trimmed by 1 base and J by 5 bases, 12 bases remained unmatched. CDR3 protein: CASSIGGTGADSYGYTF. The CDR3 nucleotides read TGTGCCAGTAGTATAGGGGGGACAGGCGCTGACTCTTATGGCTACACCTTC.

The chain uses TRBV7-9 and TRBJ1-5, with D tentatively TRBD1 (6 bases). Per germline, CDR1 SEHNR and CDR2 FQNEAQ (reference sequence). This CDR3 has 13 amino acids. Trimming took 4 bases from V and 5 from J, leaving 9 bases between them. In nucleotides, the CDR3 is TGTGCCAGCAGCTCCGGACAGTATCAGCCCCAGCATTTT. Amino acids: CASSSGQYQPQHF.

The CDR3 loop is CASRNPQGSYNSPLHF. The CDR3 bases are TGTGCCAGTAGAAACCCCCAGGGATCCTATAATTCACCCCTCCACTTT. The genes are TRBV19 and TRBJ1-6, with D possibly TRBD1 on 5 matching bases. CDR1 is LNHDA, CDR2 SQIVND, per germline (reference sequence). The length of the CDR3 is 16 residues. The V gene lost 6 bases and the J gene lost 1 base, with 13 bases spanning the gap.